This entry is about one TCR beta chain. This clone's antigen is unknown. Per-base quality was not reported, and no clone a single base away is much larger than it. The donors were healthy, HIV-negative adults who had no recently reported acute infections or vaccinations. Only Caucasian adults living in Nashville, Tennessee, USA were represented among the donors. CD4+ T cells were enriched by magnetic negative selection, after which naive cells were positively selected on CD45RA and the negative fraction was taken as the memory subset. After blood collection by leukapheresis, PBMCs were isolated using Ficoll-Histopaque density gradient centrifugation and then cryopreserved in the vapor phase of liquid nitrogen. Purity and quantity of every magnetically sorted T cell population were checked by analytical flow cytometry. Genomic DNA was isolated from each sorted fraction and quantified by UV absorbance on a Nanodrop 2000c.

Using the deep immunoSEQ assay, TCR CDR3 regions were amplified from genomic DNA by multiplex PCR. Extracted genomic DNA from each cell subset was spread evenly across all wells of several immunoSEQ 96-well plates, with each plate serving as a replicate. Each replicate PCR for sorted subsets received 150 to 250 ng genomic DNA, equal to about 29,000 T cell genomes. Purified libraries were measured with a Qubit 3.0 fluorometer, size-checked on a Bioanalyzer 2100, and measured again with the KAPA Library Quantification kit. Each immunoSEQ 96-well plate was sequenced on its own single-read 150-cycle Illumina NextSeq 550 flow cell. The source study handled its data this way. Because the immunoSEQ output held only junctional sequences and lacked quality scores, the filtering could not match the filtering applied to full-length reads. To assign V/J genes and CDR3, sequences were annotated against IMGT germline references using PyIR, a Python wrapper for IgBLAST v1.9. Reads with weak V/J assignments (E-value above 1e-6), missing CDR3, stop codons, out-of-frame junctions, or ambiguous translated residues were removed. V3J clonotypes were defined by identical inferred V gene, J gene, and CDR3 amino acid sequence. Percentage overlap between repertoires was calculated by dividing the number of shared unique clonotypes by the size of the smaller repertoire. Repertoire richness was assessed with RTK rarefaction, the Chao1 estimator, and Recon v2.1 estimates of unobserved clonotypes. OLGA was used to compute generation probabilities for all TCRbeta clonotypes that the gDNA method yielded from a few donors. Entries here come from immuneACCESS through TCRdb and include only in-frame sequences with V and J called. Some clones fail to appear in such tables; in the studies checked, an unresolved V gene covers under half of the shortfall, and the cause of the remainder is unknown. V, J and clone size derive from that table, while D and trimming were established from the DNA sequence. For this sample there are 2,500,000 or so clones; 93% appear just once. The ten top clones hold about 0.39% of the sample.

The data derive from a study of shared clonotypes between healthy human individuals (dated by TCRdb to 2020 to 2021). Study-level background: The cohort included a few men and a couple of women between 18 and 49 years of age. Libraries were prepared and TCR repertoires were sequenced by different laboratories using diverse techniques, in order to increase sequencing depth and limit assay-specific biases. Per donor, leukapheresis produced somewhere between about 0.8 and 9 billion PBMCs. To estimate repertoire size and how much clonotypes are shared between individuals, the study performed deep sequencing of blood TCR repertoires from about five healthy adults. Per donor, three plates each were used for CD4 naive and CD4 memory, two for CD8 naive, and one for CD8 memory. General findings and caveats noted by the study authors: Even with the large sequencing depth, rarefaction of the sorted-subset datasets indicated that sequencing was incomplete. Naive subsets generally had larger estimated clonotype richness than memory subsets. Because the study included only a small number of donors, the genetic and exposure-history diversity represented was limited. About 5% of naive CD4, roughly 3.5% of naive CD8, 2.3% of memory CD4, and 0.4% of memory CD8 clonotypes were shared across several donors. Only blood was sampled, and tissue TCR repertoires likely differ from those in blood. Compared with non-shared clonotypes, clonotypes shared by all four sorted-subset donors had higher generation probabilities. Based on pairwise subsampling, the degree of clonotype sharing among donors was expected to be affected by sequencing depth.

The V and J ends are trimmed by 5 bases and 0 bases, leaving 18 bases between them. CDR1 and CDR2, looked up from the germline V gene, are SGHVS and FQNEAQ. From its cysteine to its phenylalanine, the CDR3 spans 17 amino acids. Of all the DNA, just the CDR3 is kept, 51 bases in frame from base 1. This TCR came from a man younger than 35 in good health. Some clones in this sample may be carry-over from other donors' samples. The specimen was naive CD4+ T cells from PBMCs. The cell subset or site label of this sample denotes: CD45RA+ positively selected. The V and J segments used are TRBV7-8 and TRBJ2-3, with no confidently assigned D gene. The CDR3 has the sequence CASSPNGILTSTDTQYF. The nucleotides are TGTGCCAGCAGCCCTAATGGCATACTTACTAGCACAGATACGCAGTATTTT.